A single TCR beta chain is shown here with its context. The antigen is undetermined. Vbeta (60) and Jbeta (13) primers were used in the PCR. Libraries were prepared by immunoSEQ multiplex PCR; TCRdb keeps only in-frame clonotypes and omits some of them. The profile shows around 91,000 clones, roughly three fifths of them singletons. The data were taken from a study of cytomegalovirus exposure and HLA in healthy donors. CDR3 length equals 14 residues. The germline gives CDR1 GTSNPN, CDR2 SVGIG (reference sequence). V was clipped by 8 bases and J by 5 bases, with 16 bases between them. Among the donors, all were healthy bone marrow donors. Study-level findings and limits: Later analysis identified several of the most significant clusters that appeared linked to common viral pathogens. Cytomegalovirus status was reportedly diagnosed by the classifier with high specificity and sensitivity.

The V gene is TRBV30, the J gene TRBJ1-6; weak D call: TRBD1 (6 bases). This TCR derives from a man aged 55 to 70 in good health and CMV-seronegative. Material: PBMCs. The CDR3 sequence: CANRAGGNNSPLHF. The CDR3 DNA reads TGTGCCAACCGGGCGGGGGGCAATAATTCACCCCTCCACTTT.